The 20 T cell receptor beta chains below all came from one sample that was sequenced in a study of human T cells and chemical hapten exposure. Indicated time point: pre-sensitization, week 0. The treatment is: therapeutic diphenylcyclopropenone sensitization with weekly scalp DPC. TCRdb recomputed calls from the RACE reads with MiXCR, one row per CDR3 protein. The sample lists more than 300,000 distinct CDR3 sequences, around 5.5% seen once, with about 8.2% in the top ten. The material sequenced was whole blood, taken in connection with sensitization to the hapten diphenylcyclopropenone (DPC). The receptors were sampled from a woman aged 18-29 years with alopecia areata. Some clones in this sample may be carry-over from other donors' samples.

This clonotype was recorded a few times. The genes are TRBV28 and TRBJ2-1; D ambiguous. Trimming took off 3 bases at V and 4 bases at J, with 13 bases between the two ends. Germline-derived CDR1 and CDR2 are MDHEN and SYDVKM. The CDR3 length is 15 residues. The CDR3 protein is CASSFYSHSYNEQFF. The CDR3 DNA reads as TGTGCCAGCAGTTTTTACTCGCACTCTTACAATGAGCAGTTCTTC.

This clonotype was recorded at least ten times. The genes are TRBV4-2 and TRBJ2-7; the match to TRBD1 covers 11 bases. The trim removed 0 bases at V and 6 bases at J, leaving 16 bases unmatched. In germline, CDR1 is LGHNA, CDR2 YNFKEQ. The length of the CDR3 is 19 residues. The CDR3 loop reads CASSQDFPDRGRVSREQYF. CDR3 DNA: TGTGCCAGCAGCCAAGACTTTCCGGACAGGGGGCGAGTATCACGCGAGCAGTACTTC.

This clonotype was observed at least ten times. This chain connects TRBV10-3 to TRBJ2-1; D not certain. The ends were cut back, 3 bases at V and 8 bases at J, with 11 bases in the middle. The CDR3 extends over 13 amino acids. Looked up from germline, CDR1 is ENHRY and CDR2 is SYGVKD. The CDR3, as DNA: TGTGCCATCAGTGATTCCGGAGCGCATGAGCAGTTCTTC. Its protein product is CAISDSGAHEQFF.

V gene TRBV2 combines with J gene TRBJ1-3; 8 bases align to TRBD1. The CDR3 runs to 15 residues. Germline CDR1 and CDR2: SNHLY and FYNNEI. J gave up 4 bases and V 5 bases, and 7 bases lay outside the gene matches. The CDR3 loop reads CASSSADRAGNTIYF. The CDR3 DNA sequence: TGTGCCAGCAGTTCTGCGGACAGGGCCGGAAACACCATATATTTT.

This clonotype was counted only a few times. The V call is TRBV12-3 or TRBV12-4, the J call TRBJ1-2; D possibly corresponds to TRBD1 (5 bases). V shed 3 bases and J shed 4 bases, with 18 bases lying between them. This CDR3 has 16 residues. The CDR3 nucleotides are TGTGCCAGCAGTTTCGGGGCGAAATGGCAGTTCTATGGCTACACCTTC. It translates to CASSFGAKWQFYGYTF.

The gene calls are TRBV5-1 and TRBJ2-3, with 10 bases lining up with TRBD1. The V gene end was trimmed by 3 bases and the J gene end by 5 bases; junction bases not matched to a gene: 9. CDR1 is SGHRS, CDR2 YFSETQ, per germline. This CDR3 spans 16 amino acids. DNA for the CDR3: TGCGCCAGCAGCTATCGGACAGGGGGGTATGAAGATACGCAGTATTTT. This codes for CASSYRTGGYEDTQYF.

This clonotype showed up many times. The gene calls are TRBV6-4 and TRBJ2-2; 7 bases are shared with TRBD2. Per the germline V gene, CDR1 is MRHNA and CDR2 is SNTAGT. V gave up 4 bases and J gave up 2 bases; unmatched junction bases: 4. This CDR3 region has 15 residues. The CDR3 is CASSGTGGNTGELFF. CDR3 nucleotides: TGTGCCAGCAGTGGAACGGGGGGAAACACCGGGGAGCTGTTTTTT.

The CDR3 coding sequence is TGTGCCAGCACTCTCCCGAGTGCGAGCAATCAGCCCCAGCATTTT. This sequence encodes CASTLPSASNQPQHF. The chain is built from TRBV6-4 and TRBJ1-5; D gene unclear. Trimming removed 7 bases from V and 1 base from J, with 14 bases in between. CDR1 MRHNA and CDR2 SNTAGT come from the germline V gene. This CDR3 comprises 15 residues.

This clonotype was found many times. A much larger clone lies a single base off, so this may be a read error. V usage is TRBV6-4 and J usage is TRBJ2-3; TRBD2 aligns across 8 bases. The CDR3 length is 15 residues. From germline, CDR1 is MRHNA and CDR2 SNTAGT. V gave up 0 bases and J gave up 2 bases; unmatched junction bases: 1. The CDR3 reads CASSDSSGATDTQYF. In DNA, the CDR3 is TGTGCCAGCAGTGACTCTAGCGGGGCCACAGATACGCAGTATTTT.

In its sample, this clonotype was seen many times. V usage is TRBV6-5 and J usage is TRBJ1-5; D is undetermined. Germline assignment: CDR1 MNHEY and CDR2 SVGAGI. Trimming left V 6 bases short and J 0 bases short, with 6 bases between. CDR3 length: 13 amino acids. CDR3 in DNA: TGTGCCAGCAGGATAGATAGCAATCAGCCCCAGCATTTT. Protein: CASRIDSNQPQHF.

The V call is TRBV29-1, the J call TRBJ2-2; D might be TRBD2 (5 bases). Germline CDR1 and CDR2: SQVTM and ANQGSEA. V gave up 7 bases and J gave up 2 bases, with 17 bases separating them. The CDR3 covers 15 residues. Written as DNA, the CDR3 is TGCAGCGCCCTAGGAAGAGGGCCTAACACCGGGGAGCTGTTTTTT. As protein: CSALGRGPNTGELFF.

In its sample, this clonotype was seen a few times. This chain uses TRBV20-1 with TRBJ2-7; D might be TRBD2 (5 bases). With 6 bases removed from V and 3 bases from J, the gap between germline ends came to 18 bases. CDR1 and CDR2 (germline): DFQATT, SNEGSKA (reference sequence). The CDR3 is 14 residues long. The CDR3 loop is CSADTDRGVYEQYF. CDR3 nucleotides: TGCAGTGCAGACACGGACCGGGGAGTCTACGAGCAGTACTTC.

The gene calls are TRBV2 and TRBJ2-3, with a possible D match to TRBD1 (6 bases). Deletions cut 6 bases from V and 0 bases from J, with 10 bases between. The length of the CDR3 is 14 residues. Germline-derived CDR1 and CDR2 are SNHLY and FYNNEI. The CDR3 spells CASSRGSSTDTQYF. CDR3 nucleotide sequence: TGTGCCAGCAGCAGGGGTTCTAGCACAGATACGCAGTATTTT.

This clonotype appeared many times. The chain carries TRBV5-1 and TRBJ1-1, with no clear D. Trimming took 0 bases from V and 4 from J, leaving 10 bases between them. There are 14 residues in the CDR3. CDR1 SGHRS and CDR2 YFSETQ come from the germline V gene. CDR3: CASSLDSRRTEAFF. The CDR3 nucleotides are TGCGCCAGCAGCTTGGACAGTCGCCGCACTGAAGCTTTCTTT.

This chain uses TRBV6-2 or TRBV6-3 with TRBJ2-1; D unclear. Looked up from germline, CDR1 is MNHEY and CDR2 is SVGEGT. Trimming left V 5 bases short and J 0 bases short, with 11 bases between. The CDR3 spans 15 residues. The CDR3 loop reads CASSRSLSSYNEQFF. The CDR3 region has the DNA TGTGCCAGCAGTCGCTCCCTGAGCTCCTACAATGAGCAGTTCTTC.

This clonotype was seen ten or more times. The chain links TRBV7-9 to TRBJ2-2, with TRBD1 identical over 8 bases. The CDR3 runs to 16 residues. Germline trimming cut 0 bases from V and 1 base from J; bases unmatched to any gene: 1. Germline lookup yields CDR1 SEHNR and CDR2 FQNEAQ (reference sequence). The CDR3 nucleotides are TGTGCCAGCAGCTTAGCGGGACAGGAGAACACCGGGGAGCTGTTTTTT. It is translated as CASSLAGQENTGELFF.

Regarding this clonotype: This may stem from a read error, because a much larger clone lies one nucleotide away. The genes are TRBV12-3 or TRBV12-4 and TRBJ1-5, with D uncertain. This CDR3 contains 13 residues. Trimming took off 1 base at V and 7 bases at J, with 8 bases between the two ends. CDR3 in DNA: TGTGCCAGCAGTTTAGTATTGAGACAGCCCCAGCATTTT. It yields the protein CASSLVLRQPQHF.

This clonotype was observed a handful of times. The CDR3 region has the DNA TGTGCCAGCAGCCTAGGTGCGGGTTTGGGCACTGAAGCTTTCTTT. Encoded protein: CASSLGAGLGTEAFF. The rearrangement joins TRBV7-2 to TRBJ1-1, with D unresolved. The V end was cut by 5 bases, the J end by 4 bases, with 17 bases between. Germline-derived CDR1 and CDR2 are SGHTA and FQGNSA. The CDR3 runs to 15 residues.

This clonotype was seen a handful of times. This chain connects TRBV6-5 to TRBJ2-5; D ambiguous. The V gene's germline CDR1 is MNHEY and CDR2 SVGAGI. V lost 0 bases and J 2 bases, leaving 7 bases between the germline ends. The CDR3 spans 14 residues. CDR3 nucleotides: TGTGCCAGCAGTTACTCTAACAGACAAGAGACCCAGTACTTC. This sequence encodes CASSYSNRQETQYF.

There are many counts of this clonotype. The V and J genes are TRBV6-5 and TRBJ2-5, with D perhaps TRBD2 (5 bases). CDR3 length: 12 amino acids. Trimming took 6 bases from V and 5 from J, leaving 10 bases between them. Germline CDR1 MNHEY, CDR2 SVGAGI. The DNA of the CDR3 is TGTGCCAGCAGGGCGGGCTGGGAGACCCAGTACTTC. It yields the protein CASRAGWETQYF.